This T cell receptor (beta chain) was sequenced in a study of cytomegalovirus exposure and HLA in healthy donors. Libraries were prepared by immunoSEQ multiplex PCR; TCRdb keeps only in-frame clonotypes and omits some of them. In the table there are about 74,000 clones, roughly 94% of which are singletons. This CDR3 has 13 amino acids. The germline CDR1 and CDR2 sequences are PRHDT and FYEKMQ (reference sequence). V shed 4 bases and J shed 5 bases, with 11 bases lying between them. Material for sequencing was PBMCs. The chain combines TRBV13 with TRBJ1-1, with a tentative D call TRBD1 (6 bases). This clonotype was obtained from a woman aged 18-29 years in good health and CMV-seropositive. The CDR3 loop reads CASSSQGGTEAFF. Written as DNA, the CDR3 is TGTGCCAGCAGCTCGCAAGGGGGTACTGAAGCTTTCTTT. Looking up the rest from reference TRBV13 and TRBJ1-1 gives the full variable domain: AAGVIQSPRHLIKEKRETATLKCYPIPRHDTVYWYQQGPGQDPQFLISFYEKMQSDKGSIPDRFSAQQFSDYHSELNMSSLELGDSALYFCASSSQGGTEAFFGQGTRLTVV.